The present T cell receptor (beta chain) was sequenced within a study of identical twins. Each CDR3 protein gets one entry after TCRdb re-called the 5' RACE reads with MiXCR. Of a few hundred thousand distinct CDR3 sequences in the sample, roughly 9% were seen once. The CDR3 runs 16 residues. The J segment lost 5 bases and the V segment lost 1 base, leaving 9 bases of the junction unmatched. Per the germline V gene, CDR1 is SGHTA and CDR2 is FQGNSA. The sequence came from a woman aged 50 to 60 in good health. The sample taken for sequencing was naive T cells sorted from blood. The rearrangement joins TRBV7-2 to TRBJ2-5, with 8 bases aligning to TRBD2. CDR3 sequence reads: CASSLEEPPGGETQYF. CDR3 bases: TGTGCCAGCAGCTTAGAGGAGCCTCCGGGGGGGGAGACCCAGTACTTC.